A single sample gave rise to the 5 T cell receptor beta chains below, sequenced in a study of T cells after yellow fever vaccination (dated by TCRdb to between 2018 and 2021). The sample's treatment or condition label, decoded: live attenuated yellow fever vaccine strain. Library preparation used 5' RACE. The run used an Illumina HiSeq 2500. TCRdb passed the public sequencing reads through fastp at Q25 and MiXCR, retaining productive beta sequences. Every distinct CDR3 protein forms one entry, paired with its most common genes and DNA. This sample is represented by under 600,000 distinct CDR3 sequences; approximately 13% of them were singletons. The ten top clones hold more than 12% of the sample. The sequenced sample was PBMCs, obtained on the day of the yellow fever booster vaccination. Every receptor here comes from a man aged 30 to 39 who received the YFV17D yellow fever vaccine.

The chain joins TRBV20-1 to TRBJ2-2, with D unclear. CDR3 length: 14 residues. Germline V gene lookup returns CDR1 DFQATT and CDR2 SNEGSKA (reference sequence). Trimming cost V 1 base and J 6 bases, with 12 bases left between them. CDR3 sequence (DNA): TGCAGTGCTAGAGTCGACTCGCGGCCCGGGGAGCTGTTTTTT. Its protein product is CSARVDSRPGELFF.

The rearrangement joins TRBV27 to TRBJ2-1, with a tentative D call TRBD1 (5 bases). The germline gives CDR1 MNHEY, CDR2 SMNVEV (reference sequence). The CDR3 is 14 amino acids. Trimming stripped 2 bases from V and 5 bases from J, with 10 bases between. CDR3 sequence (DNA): TGTGCCAGCAGTTTACAACAGGTTAACAATGAGCAGTTCTTC. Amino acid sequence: CASSLQQVNNEQFF.

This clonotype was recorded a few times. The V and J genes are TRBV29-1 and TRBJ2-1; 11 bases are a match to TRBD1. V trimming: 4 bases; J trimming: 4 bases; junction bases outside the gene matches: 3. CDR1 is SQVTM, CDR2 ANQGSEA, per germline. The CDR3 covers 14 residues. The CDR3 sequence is CSVGTGGFYNEQFF. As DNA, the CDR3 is TGCAGCGTTGGGACAGGGGGCTTTTACAATGAGCAGTTCTTC.

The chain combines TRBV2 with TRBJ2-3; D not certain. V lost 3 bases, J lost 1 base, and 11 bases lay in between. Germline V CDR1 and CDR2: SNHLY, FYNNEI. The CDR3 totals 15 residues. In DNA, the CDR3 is TGTGCCAGCAGTGAGGGGAACAGACGCACAGATACGCAGTATTTT. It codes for CASSEGNRRTDTQYF.

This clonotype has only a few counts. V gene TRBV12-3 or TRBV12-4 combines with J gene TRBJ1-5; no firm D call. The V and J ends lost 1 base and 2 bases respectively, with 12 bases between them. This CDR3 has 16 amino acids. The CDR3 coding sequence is TGTGCCAGCAGTTTAGTTCGCCCGCGGGGCAATCAGCCCCAGCATTTT. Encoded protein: CASSLVRPRGNQPQHF.